This is a list of T cell receptor beta chains from one sample in a study of blood T cell repertoires in COVID-19. Repertoires were generated with immunoSEQ multiplex PCR, while TCRdb's copy carries only in-frame clones and drops some. The sample has 250,000 to 300,000 clones; around nine tenths are singletons. The sequenced sample was PBMCs or T cells enriched from blood (not recorded which). Receptors were obtained from a woman in her sixties or seventies who had recovered from COVID-19. Each CDR3 is given without its conserved first and last residue. Each record gives: J gene, V gene, CDR3 protein.

J: TRBJ2-5; V: TRBV28; CDR3: AIRGGRQETQY
J: TRBJ2-7; V: TRBV4-1; CDR3: ASSGPPRYEQY
J: TRBJ1-6; V: TRBV19; CDR3: ASSIADRAGSPLH
J: TRBJ1-5; V: TRBV6-5; CDR3: ASSVGRALNQPQH
J: TRBJ2-1; V: TRBV19; CDR3: ATSRAGAGDPSEF
J: TRBJ1-1; V: TRBV28; CDR3: ASSLGQGASKSTEAF
J: TRBJ1-2; V: TRBV28; CDR3: ASSTGLRGYT
J: TRBJ1-2; V: TRBV5-1; CDR3: ASSLEGRNYGYT
J: TRBJ2-5; V: TRBV10-1; CDR3: ASSESDRGQETQY
J: TRBJ1-1; V: TRBV28; CDR3: ASSRQGASTEAF
J: TRBJ1-3; V: TRBV28; CDR3: ASSPRQGSPSGNTIY
J: TRBJ1-4; V: TRBV19; CDR3: ASSVLDRGRDEKLF
J: TRBJ2-1; V: TRBV5-1; CDR3: ASSLALAEPPNEQF
J: TRBJ2-3; V: TRBV5-1; CDR3: ASSGGTGLDTQY
J: TRBJ2-7; V: TRBV29-1; CDR3: SVGSLSYEQY
J: TRBJ1-5; V: TRBV19; CDR3: ASSKEQGASNQPQH
J: TRBJ2-7; V: TRBV10-2; CDR3: ASSERQGHSYEQY
J: TRBJ2-3; V: TRBV2; CDR3: ATSRSGGSDTQY
J: TRBJ1-4; V: TRBV27; CDR3: ASSLIGEKLF
J: TRBJ2-1; V: TRBV5-1; CDR3: ASSLARVEPPSEQF
J: TRBJ2-1; V: TRBV9; CDR3: ASSVEGQFYNEQF
J: TRBJ2-2; V: TRBV9; CDR3: ASSVPAGEANTGELF
J: TRBJ2-3; V: TRBV2; CDR3: ASRAGLETDTQY
J: TRBJ2-1; V: TRBV24-1; CDR3: ATSSRRDYNEQF
J: TRBJ1-1; V: TRBV27; CDR3: ASRYRENTEAF
J: TRBJ1-5; V: TRBV7-9; CDR3: ATVGVSHPQPQH
J: TRBJ1-1; V: TRBV5-1; CDR3: ASGIGVGSTEAF
J: TRBJ2-3; V: TRBV5-1; CDR3: ASSLGLAGTDTQY
J: TRBJ1-3; V: TRBV29-1; CDR3: SVGDSAGNTIY
J: TRBJ2-1; V: TRBV7-3; CDR3: ASSKIAGENNEQF
J: TRBJ1-2; V: TRBV20-1; CDR3: SATRTPSYT
J: TRBJ2-5; V: TRBV25-1; CDR3: ASSPEETQY
J: TRBJ2-3; V: TRBV5-1; CDR3: ASSYGTSGGDTQY
J: TRBJ1-5; V: TRBV28; CDR3: ASTTQQAAQPQH
J: TRBJ1-4; V: TRBV2; CDR3: ASSSGTGREKLF
J: TRBJ1-1; V: TRBV18; CDR3: ASSPGGTANTEAF
J: TRBJ1-2; V: TRBV6-1; CDR3: ASSEAGGGGYGYT
J: TRBJ2-1; V: TRBV11-3; CDR3: ASSSSLAGVGDEQF
J: TRBJ2-3; V: TRBV7-2; CDR3: ASSLGGFGLDTDTQY
J: TRBJ2-2; V: TRBV7-8; CDR3: ASSPYPSTGELF
J: TRBJ2-7; V: TRBV7-8; CDR3: ASSLTGLAGDEQY
J: TRBJ2-1; V: TRBV6-1; CDR3: ASSEAPGTLDEQF
J: TRBJ1-1; V: TRBV19; CDR3: ASSLDRTEYTEAF
J: TRBJ2-1; V: TRBV5-6; CDR3: ASSLPSGGVRNEQF
J: TRBJ2-1; V: TRBV10-3; CDR3: AISESLAGVSYNEQF
J: TRBJ1-1; V: TRBV7-9; CDR3: ASILAGRGTEAF
J: TRBJ2-7; V: TRBV5-1; CDR3: ASREGGANYEQY
J: TRBJ1-6; V: TRBV5-1; CDR3: ASRPGGAGGNSPLH
J: TRBJ1-2; V: TRBV3-1/TRBV3-2; CDR3: ASSLGGGTYGYT
J: TRBJ1-2; V: TRBV12-3/TRBV12-4; CDR3: ASRRTVSYGYT
J: TRBJ1-3; V: TRBV7-9; CDR3: ASSRAGGDGNTIY
J: TRBJ2-2; V: TRBV10-3; CDR3: AIAPGGIPGELF
J: TRBJ1-3; V: TRBV10-3; CDR3: ATQPGSSSGNTIY
J: TRBJ2-1; V: TRBV10-1; CDR3: ASSESRLSVSSYNEQF
J: TRBJ2-7; V: TRBV30; CDR3: AWSLGLADIFEQY
J: TRBJ2-7; V: TRBV27; CDR3: ASSFMASAIYEQY
J: TRBJ1-1; V: TRBV18; CDR3: ASSSTGGAYTEAF
J: TRBJ2-1; V: TRBV12-3/TRBV12-4; CDR3: ASSFSWREEQF
J: TRBJ2-7; V: TRBV4-1; CDR3: ASSQVGGALTYEQY